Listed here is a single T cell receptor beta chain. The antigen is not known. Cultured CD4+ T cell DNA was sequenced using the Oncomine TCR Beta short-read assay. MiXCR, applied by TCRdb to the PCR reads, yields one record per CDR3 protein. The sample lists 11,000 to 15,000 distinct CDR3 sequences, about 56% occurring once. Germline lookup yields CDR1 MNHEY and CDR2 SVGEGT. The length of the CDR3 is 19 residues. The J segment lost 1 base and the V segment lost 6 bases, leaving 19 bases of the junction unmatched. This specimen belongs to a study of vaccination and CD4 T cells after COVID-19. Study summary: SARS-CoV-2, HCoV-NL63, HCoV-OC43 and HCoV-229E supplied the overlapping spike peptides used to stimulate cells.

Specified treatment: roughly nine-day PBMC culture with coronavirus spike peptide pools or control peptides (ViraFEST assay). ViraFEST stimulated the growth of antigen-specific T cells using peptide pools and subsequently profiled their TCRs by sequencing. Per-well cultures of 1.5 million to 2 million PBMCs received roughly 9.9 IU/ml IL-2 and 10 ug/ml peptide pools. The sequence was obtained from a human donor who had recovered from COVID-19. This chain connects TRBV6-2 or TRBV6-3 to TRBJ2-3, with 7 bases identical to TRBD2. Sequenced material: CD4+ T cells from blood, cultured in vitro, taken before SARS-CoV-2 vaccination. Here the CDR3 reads CASRGPLRGTRVRTDTQYF. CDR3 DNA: TGTGCCAGCAGGGGACCTTTGCGGGGGACGAGAGTACGCACAGATACGCAGTATTTT.